These 10 T cell receptor beta chains were all obtained from the same sample, sequenced in a study of CD8+CD57+ T cells in acquired aplastic anemia. Genomic DNA, the template, was used for profiling of the TCR beta VDJ and CDR3. TCRdb redid the calling of the reads with MiXCR, one entry per CDR3 protein. The sample records about 220,000 distinct CDR3 sequences, about 37% being singletons. Sample: sorted CD4+, CD8+, or CD8+CD57+ T cells (not recorded which) from PBMCs. The receptors come from a human donor in good health, serving as a control.

As for this clonotype: A single base separates this from a much larger clone, so it may be a read error. The chain recombines TRBV19 with TRBJ1-1; weak D call: TRBD1 (6 bases). This CDR3 is 16 amino acids long. Germline V lookup: CDR1 LNHDA, CDR2 SQIVND (reference sequence). The DNA of the CDR3 is TGTGCCAGTAGTACCACCTGGGCGCTTGGGGGCACTGAAGCTTCCTTT. Encoded protein: CASSTTWALGGTEASF.

As concerns this clonotype: A read error is possible here, since a much larger clone lies one base away. The chain carries TRBV5-1 and TRBJ1-1; D remains unclear. Germline lookup yields CDR1 SGHRS and CDR2 YFSETQ. Trimming left V 5 bases short and J 8 bases short, with 16 bases between. The CDR3 runs to 13 residues. CDR3 amino acids: CASRASFDREAFF. CDR3 DNA sequence: TGCGCCAGCAGGGCTTCCTTCGACCGAGAAGCTTTCTTT.

This clonotype was picked up one time. The chain combines TRBV29-1 with TRBJ2-3; tentatively, D is TRBD1 or TRBD2 (5 bases each). V was cut by 1 base and J by 0 bases, with 14 bases left in between. The CDR3 has 16 amino acids. Germline loops: CDR1 SQVTM, CDR2 ANQGSEA. This chain's CDR3 is CSVEGGTASSTDTQYF. The CDR3 coding sequence is TGCAGCGTTGAAGGTGGGACCGCGTCCAGCACAGATACGCAGTATTTT.

This clonotype was counted at least ten times. The CDR3, as DNA: TGTGCCAGCAGCCAAGATCGGCTACACACAGATACGCAGTATTTT. This translates into CASSQDRLHTDTQYF. V is TRBV14 and J is TRBJ2-3; D gene uncertain. The CDR3 has 15 amino acids. Germline CDR1 reads SGHDN; CDR2 reads FVKESK. Trimming shortened V by 0 bases and J by 2 bases, and 9 bases separated the two germline ends.

Ten or more counts support this clonotype. The chain couples TRBV14 to TRBJ1-2, with TRBD1 matching 8 bases. With V trimmed by 0 bases and J by 7 bases, 4 bases remained unmatched. This CDR3 is built from 14 residues. Per the germline V gene, CDR1 is SGHDN and CDR2 is FVKESK. DNA of the CDR3: TGTGCCAGCAGCCAAGAAGCAGGGGGCGGTGGCTACACCTTC. It codes for CASSQEAGGGGYTF.

This chain joins TRBV30 and TRBJ2-5; weak D call: TRBD1 (7 bases). This CDR3 spans 15 amino acids. The ends were cut back, 2 bases at V and 1 base at J, with 14 bases in the middle. CDR1 is GTSNPN and CDR2 is SVGIG in the germline V gene (reference sequence). This CDR3 reads CAWSPGGGLQETQYF. CDR3 DNA sequence: TGTGCCTGGAGTCCAGGAGGGGGCCTCCAAGAGACCCAGTACTTC.

This clonotype was seen repeatedly, ten times or more. This sequence joins TRBV19 and TRBJ1-1; D not certain. The CDR3 consists of 15 residues. Trimming removed 2 bases from V and 0 bases from J, with 10 bases in between. Germline V gives CDR1 LNHDA, CDR2 SQIVND (reference sequence). The CDR3 here is CASSIRAALNTEAFF. CDR3 bases: TGTGCCAGTAGTATACGGGCCGCCTTGAACACTGAAGCTTTCTTT.

This clonotype came up many times. The CDR3 loop is CASSLYQGNEQFF. In nucleotides, the CDR3 is TGTGCCAGCAGCTTATACCAGGGGAATGAGCAGTTCTTC. The V gene is TRBV7-2, the J gene TRBJ2-1; the D gene is possibly TRBD1 (6 bases). Between the trimmed V and J ends, which lost 2 bases and 7 bases, there was a span of 9 bases. The CDR3 covers 13 residues. Germline V gene sequence: CDR1 SGHTA, CDR2 FQGNSA. Based on the CDR3 plus reference TRBV7-2 and TRBJ2-1, the full variable domain is GAGVSQSPSNKVTEKGKDVELRCDPISGHTALYWYRQSLGQGLEFLIYFQGNSAPDKSGLPSDRFSAERTGGSVSTLTIQRTQQEDSAVYLCASSLYQGNEQFFGPGTRLTVL.

This chain uses TRBV24-1 with TRBJ2-7, with TRBD2 identical over 13 bases. Losses at the gene ends were 11 bases for V and 4 bases for J; bases not matched to a gene: 10. CDR3 length: 15 residues. Germline V gene data show CDR1 as KGHDR and CDR2 as SFDVKD. The CDR3 nucleotides are TGTGCCAGCTCAGGGGGACTAGCGGGATTTTACGAGCAGTACTTC. Encoded protein: CASSGGLAGFYEQYF.

Many counts were recorded for this clonotype. The CDR3 loop is CASSYSIDSPLHF. CDR3 bases: TGTGCCAGCAGTTACTCGATCGATTCACCCCTCCACTTT. The chain employs TRBV6-5 and TRBJ1-6, with no clear D. Germline CDR1 reads MNHEY; CDR2 reads SVGAGI. CDR3 length: 13 amino acids. Trimming shortened V by 0 bases and J by 8 bases, and 5 bases separated the two germline ends.